This TCR beta chain was recorded in a study of a mutant IDH1 vaccine in newly diagnosed glioma (dated by TCRdb to the early 2020s). Concerning the study at large: The roughly 32 treated patients were roughly 62% male and around 40% female, with a mean age of approximately 40 years. Longitudinal TCRB deep sequencing was done for 25 treated patients, wherever samples were available for exploratory analyses. Prior to enrollment, standard therapy consisting of radiotherapy alone, temozolomide alone, or radiochemotherapy with temozolomide had been administered to patients, with the combination being received by most patients. Peripheral blood samples were drawn at six visits, namely V03 (baseline), V05, V07, V10, V12 and V13.

The protocol used for the library was the immunoSEQ multiplex PCR assay. Rearranged TCR beta chain sequences were amplified with the hsTCRB Kit following the manufacturer's protocol. TCRB libraries were sequenced on an Illumina MiSeq. Under the source paper's analysis protocol: The proprietary platform of the kit vendor was used for demultiplexing, trimming and gene mapping. In TCRdb, the immuneACCESS table is reduced to in-frame sequences with V and J assigned. These tables do not hold every clone; where another copy was compared, an unresolved V gene accounts for under half, and the others remain unexplained. Clonal size and the V and J genes are those of that table, whereas D and trimming came from the DNA. The sample table records about 36,000 clones; roughly 78% of these occur just once. Approximately 9.1% of the sample belongs to the ten largest clones. What the study reported, not specific to this receptor: Pseudoprogression seemed to be unrelated to changes in the top peripheral T cell clonotypes found by TCRB sequencing. The authors noted that analyses of patient blood samples could not be reproduced because of sample limitations. Selection of PBMC samples for TCRB deep sequencing was based on availability. Across multiple MHC alleles, vaccine-induced immune responses were seen in around 93% of patients.

Reading the label with the study, this specimen's time point is: baseline, week 1 (first vaccination visit). According to the study, the label for this sample's treatment or condition signals: pre-vaccination baseline after standard-of-care therapy. Donors had newly diagnosed WHO grade 3 or 4 IDH1-mutant astrocytomas with loss of nuclear ATRX. The samples were drawn from NOA16, a multicentre, single-arm, open-label phase I trial in Germany that tested a mutant IDH1 peptide vaccine in humans for the first time. For immunogenicity testing, the blood drawn at visit V03 was used as the baseline sample. Genomic DNA for TCRB sequencing was extracted from EDTA blood using the DNeasy Blood and Tissue Kit. Remarks on this clone: The antigen it recognizes is unknown. It has no much larger one-base neighbor in the sample; base qualities were not kept.

The source was PBMCs, collected from a glioma patient treated with radiotherapy, temozolomide or both. This receptor was obtained from a man in his forties with glioma. Some clones in this sample may be carry-over from other donors' samples.

The CDR3 corresponds to CASSLQVASGNTIYF. The sequenced DNA is TGTGCCAGCAGCTTACAGGTAGCCTCTGGAAACACCATATATTTT. Rearrangement joined TRBV5-6 to TRBJ1-3; the D gene is possibly TRBD1, with 5 bases matching. From a lookup of the germline V gene, CDR1 and CDR2 are SGHDT and YYEEEE. V and J lose 2 bases and 0 bases, and a span of 9 bases separates them. The CDR3 goes from the cysteine to the phenylalanine over 15 residues. Only the CDR3 part of the read is kept: 45 bases, read in frame from the first base.